This T cell receptor (beta chain) was sequenced during a study of shared clonotypes between healthy human individuals. In regard to this clone: Antigen unknown.

The CDR3 is made up of 14 amino acids. V shed 5 bases and J shed 2 bases, with 10 bases lying between them. From germline, CDR1 is SSHAT and CDR2 FNYEAQ (reference sequence). Regarding the study as a whole: A limitation of the genetic and exposure-history diversity represented arose from few donors.

Some clones are missing from TCRdb's copy, which holds only in-frame ones; the method was immunoSEQ multiplex PCR. The table records 640,000 or so clones, about 78% of them present only once. The sequencing input was memory CD4+ T cells sorted from blood. Subset noted: CD45RA-negative fraction. The genes are TRBV7-7 and TRBJ1-5; D is ambiguous. This sequence was found in a woman in her twenties or thirties in good health. The CDR3 sequence: CASSLPQGNQPQHF. The CDR3 DNA reads as TGTGCCAGCAGCCTCCCGCAGGGCAATCAGCCCCAGCATTTT.